Shown below are 8 T cell receptor beta chains from a single sample sequenced in a study of CD8 T cells in Susac syndrome. RNA in amounts of roughly 0.45 to 1 ug was reverse transcribed with random hexamers. TCRdb fed the immunoSEQ multiplex PCR reads into MiXCR, producing one record per CDR3 protein. The table records nearly 70,000 distinct CDR3 sequences, about 95% of them present only once. Sequencing was carried out using CD8+ T cells from PBMCs. Receptors were obtained from a human donor in good health.

The chain recombines TRBV19 with TRBJ1-2, with D possibly being TRBD1 (5 bases). With 4 bases removed from V and 4 bases from J, the gap between germline ends came to 13 bases. This CDR3 comprises 14 residues. Germline V gene sequence: CDR1 LNHDA, CDR2 SQIVND (reference sequence). CDR3 DNA sequence: TGTGCCAGTAGTACCCAGGGAGAGCTCTATGGCTACACCTTC. Amino acids: CASSTQGELYGYTF.

This clonotype was seen a single time. V and J are TRBV3-1 and TRBJ2-1, with D maybe TRBD1 (5 bases). V gave up 4 bases and J gave up 7 bases, with 20 bases separating them. The CDR3 totals 16 residues. CDR1 is LGHDT and CDR2 is YNNKEL in the germline V gene (reference sequence). In nucleotides, the CDR3 is TGTGCCAGCAGCCCTAGGCGCCACCAGCCAGGGAATGAGCAGTTCTTC. Protein product: CASSPRRHQPGNEQFF.

The V call is TRBV5-6, the J call TRBJ1-1; tentative D call: TRBD1 (5 bases). Germline V CDR1 and CDR2: SGHDT, YYEEEE. The V end lost 3 bases, the J end lost 1 base, and 10 bases lay between the germline ends. This CDR3 has 14 residues. Written as DNA, the CDR3 is TGTGCCAGCAGCTGGGACCCCGCGAACACTGAAGCTTTCTTT. Translated: CASSWDPANTEAFF.

V and J are TRBV19 and TRBJ1-1; TRBD1 matches at 11 bases. This CDR3 is built from 15 residues. Germline values: CDR1 LNHDA, CDR2 SQIVND (reference sequence). V shed 8 bases, J shed 4 bases, and the junction held 9 bases outside the gene matches. CDR3 region: CASGQGAFSGTEAFF. The DNA for the CDR3 is TGTGCCAGTGGACAGGGGGCCTTCTCCGGCACTGAAGCTTTCTTT.

The CDR3 nucleotides read TGTGCCAGCAGTGACAGGGGAGTCGCTACTGACGAGCAGTACGTC. Protein: CASSDRGVATDEQYV. The rearrangement links TRBV6-5 to TRBJ2-7, with TRBD1 identical over 8 bases. This CDR3 contains 15 residues. Germline-derived CDR1 and CDR2 are MNHEY and SVGAGI. J gave up 5 bases and V 5 bases, and 11 bases lay outside the gene matches.

The chain uses TRBV20-1 and TRBJ1-2; a possible D gene is TRBD1 (5 bases). Trimming took 3 bases from V and 5 from J, leaving 16 bases between them. The CDR3 runs to 14 residues. Germline V gene data show CDR1 as DFQATT and CDR2 as SNEGSKA (reference sequence). The CDR3 DNA is TGCAGTGCTAGGGGGAGACAGCACCTTTATGGCTACACCTTC. Protein: CSARGRQHLYGYTF.

The V and J genes are TRBV24-1 and TRBJ1-5; 10 bases are shared with TRBD1. CDR1 is KGHDR and CDR2 is SFDVKD in the germline V gene. The CDR3 spans 16 residues. With 5 bases clipped from V and 6 bases from J, the junction kept 9 bases outside the gene matches. The CDR3: CATSAGDRGSGQPQHF. CDR3 in DNA: TGTGCCACCAGTGCGGGGGACAGGGGAAGTGGTCAGCCCCAGCATTTT.

The rearrangement links TRBV5-1 to TRBJ1-2, with 7 bases fitting TRBD1. This CDR3 contains 15 residues. The germline V gene has CDR1 SGHRS and CDR2 YFSETQ. The trim removed 2 bases at V and 6 bases at J, leaving 10 bases unmatched. CDR3 residues: CASSFVEGGRDGYTF. In DNA, the CDR3 is TGCGCCAGCAGCTTCGTTGAAGGGGGCAGAGATGGCTACACCTTC.